This T cell receptor beta chain came from a study of OX40 agonist ivuxolimab in advanced cancers. Overall study context: It was ivuxolimab, an agonistic anti-OX40 (CD134) antibody, that patients were treated with. Three patients had partial responses: one hepatocellular carcinoma, two cutaneous melanoma.

V lost 0 bases to trimming and J lost 2 bases, with 6 bases between them. CDR1 and CDR2 from the germline V gene are SGHNT and YYREEE (reference sequence). The CDR3 has 14 amino acids. Clones were sequenced by immunoSEQ multiplex PCR, and TCRdb holds only the in-frame ones, with some missing. The sample carries about 50,000 clones, more than 70% recorded once. This TCR was sampled from an adult with an advanced solid tumor such as melanoma, head and neck, liver or kidney cancer. Source: CD4+ or CD8+ T cells sorted from blood, taken in a trial of the OX40 agonist ivuxolimab. The chain employs TRBV5-4 and TRBJ1-3; possibly TRBD1 for D (6 bases). The CDR3 DNA reads TGTGCCAGCAGCTTGGGGGGGCCTGGAAACACCATATATTTT. Residues: CASSLGGPGNTIYF. Together with reference TRBV5-4 and TRBJ1-3, the CDR3 gives the full variable domain: ETGVTQSPTHLIKTRGQQVTLRCSSQSGHNTVSWYQQALGQGPQFIFQYYREEENGRGNFPPRFSGLQFPNYSSELNVNALELDDSALYLCASSLGGPGNTIYFGEGSWLTVV.